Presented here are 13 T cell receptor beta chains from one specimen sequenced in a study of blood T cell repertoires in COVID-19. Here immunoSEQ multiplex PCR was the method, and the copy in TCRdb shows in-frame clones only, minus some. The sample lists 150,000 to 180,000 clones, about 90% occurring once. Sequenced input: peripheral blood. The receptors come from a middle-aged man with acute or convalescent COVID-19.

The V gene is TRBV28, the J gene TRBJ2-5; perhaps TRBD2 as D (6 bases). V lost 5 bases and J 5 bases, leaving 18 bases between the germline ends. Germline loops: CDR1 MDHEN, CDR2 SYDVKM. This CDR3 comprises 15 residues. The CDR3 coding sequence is TGTGCCAGCAGTATTCGGGGTGGAGGGAGGGAGACCCAGTACTTC. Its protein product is CASSIRGGGRETQYF.

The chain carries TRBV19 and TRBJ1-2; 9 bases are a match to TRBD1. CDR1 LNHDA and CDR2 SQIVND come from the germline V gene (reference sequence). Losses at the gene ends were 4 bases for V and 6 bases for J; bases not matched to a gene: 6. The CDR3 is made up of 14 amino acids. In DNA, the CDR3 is TGTGCCAGTAGTACCCGGGACAGGGCCCATGGCTACACCTTC. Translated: CASSTRDRAHGYTF.

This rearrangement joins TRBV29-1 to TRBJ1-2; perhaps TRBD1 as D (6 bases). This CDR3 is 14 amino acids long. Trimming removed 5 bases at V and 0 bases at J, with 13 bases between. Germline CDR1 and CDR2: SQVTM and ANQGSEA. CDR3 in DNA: TGCAGCGTTCCAAAGGGGGAGTCTAACTATGGCTACACCTTC. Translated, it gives CSVPKGESNYGYTF.

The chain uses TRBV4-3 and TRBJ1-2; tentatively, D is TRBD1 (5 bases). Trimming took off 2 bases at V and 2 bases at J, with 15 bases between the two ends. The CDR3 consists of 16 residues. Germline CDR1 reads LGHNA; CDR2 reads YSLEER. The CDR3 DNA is TGCGCCAGCAGCCAAATCCTTTGGGGGGGAAACTATGGCTACACCTTC. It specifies CASSQILWGGNYGYTF.

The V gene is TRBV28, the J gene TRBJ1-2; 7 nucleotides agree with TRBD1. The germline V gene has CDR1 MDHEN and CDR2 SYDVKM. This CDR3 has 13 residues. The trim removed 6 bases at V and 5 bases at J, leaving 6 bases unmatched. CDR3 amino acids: CASRRDSLYGYTF. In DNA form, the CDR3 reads TGTGCCAGCAGGAGGGACAGTCTTTATGGCTACACCTTC.

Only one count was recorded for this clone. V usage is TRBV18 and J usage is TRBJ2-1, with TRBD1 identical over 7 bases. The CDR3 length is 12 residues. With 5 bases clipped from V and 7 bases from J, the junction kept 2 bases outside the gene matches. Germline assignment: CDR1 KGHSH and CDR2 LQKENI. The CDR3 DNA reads TGTGCCAGCTCAGGGACAGCGAATGAGCAGTTCTTC. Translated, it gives CASSGTANEQFF. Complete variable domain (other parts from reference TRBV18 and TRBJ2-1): NAGVMQNPRHLVRRRGQEARLRCSPMKGHSHVYWYRQLPEEGLKFMVYLQKENIIDESGMPKERFSAEFPKEGPSILRIQQVVRGDSAAYFCASSGTANEQFFGPGTRLTVL.

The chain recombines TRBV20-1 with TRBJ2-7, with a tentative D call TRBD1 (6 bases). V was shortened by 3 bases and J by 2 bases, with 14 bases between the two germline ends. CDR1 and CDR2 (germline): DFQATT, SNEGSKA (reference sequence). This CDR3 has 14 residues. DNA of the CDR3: TGCAGTGCTAGTCGGGACATGAGAACCTACGAGCAGTACTTC. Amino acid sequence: CSASRDMRTYEQYF.

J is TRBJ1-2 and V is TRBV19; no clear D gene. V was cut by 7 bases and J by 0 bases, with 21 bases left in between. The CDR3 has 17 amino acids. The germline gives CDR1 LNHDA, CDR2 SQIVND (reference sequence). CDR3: CASTENSWQPANYGYTF. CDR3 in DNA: TGTGCCAGTACCGAAAATAGCTGGCAGCCAGCTAACTATGGCTACACCTTC. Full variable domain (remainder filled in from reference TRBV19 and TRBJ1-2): DGGITQSPKYLFRKEGQNVTLSCEQNLNHDAMYWYRQDPGQGLRLIYYSQIVNDFQKGDIAEGYSVSREKKESFPLTVTSAQKNPTAFYLCASTENSWQPANYGYTFGSGTRLTVV.

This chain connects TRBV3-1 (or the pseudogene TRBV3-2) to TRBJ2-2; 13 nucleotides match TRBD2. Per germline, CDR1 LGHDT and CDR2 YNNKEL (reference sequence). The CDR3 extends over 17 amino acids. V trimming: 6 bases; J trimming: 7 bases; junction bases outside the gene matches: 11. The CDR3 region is CASSYEGLAGAGGELFF. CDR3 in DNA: TGTGCCAGCAGTTACGAAGGACTAGCGGGGGCCGGCGGGGAGCTGTTTTTT.

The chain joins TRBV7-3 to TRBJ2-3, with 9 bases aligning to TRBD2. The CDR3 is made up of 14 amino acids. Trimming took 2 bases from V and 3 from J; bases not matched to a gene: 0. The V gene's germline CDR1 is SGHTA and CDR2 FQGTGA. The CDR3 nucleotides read TGTGCCAGCAGCTTAGCGGGAGGGACAGATACGCAGTATTTT. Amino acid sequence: CASSLAGGTDTQYF.

As DNA, the CDR3 is TGTGCCAGCAGCTCTGCCGGGACAGTTACCCACTCTAGCACAGATACGCAGTATTTT. Encoded protein: CASSSAGTVTHSSTDTQYF. This rearrangement joins TRBV5-4 to TRBJ2-3; 7 nucleotides align to TRBD1. The CDR3 extends over 19 amino acids. CDR1 and CDR2 (germline): SGHNT, YYREEE (reference sequence). The J segment lost 0 bases and the V segment lost 3 bases, leaving 16 bases of the junction unmatched.

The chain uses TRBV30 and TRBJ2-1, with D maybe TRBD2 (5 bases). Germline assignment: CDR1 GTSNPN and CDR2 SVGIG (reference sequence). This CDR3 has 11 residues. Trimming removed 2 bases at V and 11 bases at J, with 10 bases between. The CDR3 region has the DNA TGTGCCTGGAGTCCCGGGATACAGCAGTTCTTC. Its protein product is CAWSPGIQQFF.

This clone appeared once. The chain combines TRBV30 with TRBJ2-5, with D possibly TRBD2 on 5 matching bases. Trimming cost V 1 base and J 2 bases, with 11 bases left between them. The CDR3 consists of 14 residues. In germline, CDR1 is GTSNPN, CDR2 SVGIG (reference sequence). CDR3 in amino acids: CAWSGPGSQETQYF. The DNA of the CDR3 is TGTGCCTGGAGTGGACCGGGGTCTCAAGAGACCCAGTACTTC.